These T cell receptor beta chains were read from a single sample in a study of T cells after posttransplantation cyclophosphamide. Libraries were prepared by immunoSEQ multiplex PCR; TCRdb keeps only in-frame clonotypes and omits some of them. Sampling found some 3,300 clones, none seen once. Sequenced material: PBMCs, taken after allogeneic stem cell transplant with posttransplant cyclophosphamide. The receptors shown here come from a young adult male patient who received an allogeneic stem cell transplant from a related donor, was CMV-positive, and had acute GVHD only. Some T cells may be transferred from the graft donor. Each CDR3 is given with its conserved first and last residue. The order of the fields is V gene, J gene, clone size, D gene, CDR3 protein, CDR3 DNA. The D gene is left open where the match is weak. Only some rows state a clone size, as once, few, many or a class for expanded clones.

v_call: TRBV5-1; j_call: TRBJ2-7; clone_size: many; d_call: .; cdr3_aa: CASSPNPGNYEQYF; cdr3_nt: TGCGCCAGCAGCCCGAACCCAGGGAACTACGAGCAGTACTTC
v_call: TRBV12-3/TRBV12-4; j_call: TRBJ1-1; clone_size: many; d_call: .; cdr3_aa: CASSSRGRGTEAFF; cdr3_nt: TGTGCCAGCAGCTCCAGGGGTAGGGGCACTGAAGCTTTCTTT
v_call: TRBV7-2; j_call: TRBJ2-3; clone_size: many; d_call: TRBD1; cdr3_aa: CASSFLRLTGSTDTQYF; cdr3_nt: TGTGCCAGCAGCTTCCTCCGCCTGACAGGGAGCACAGATACGCAGTATTTT
v_call: TRBV5-5; j_call: TRBJ2-7; clone_size: many; d_call: TRBD1; cdr3_aa: CASSWWDRGYEQYF; cdr3_nt: TGTGCCAGCAGTTGGTGGGACAGGGGGTACGAGCAGTACTTC
v_call: TRBV27; j_call: TRBJ2-5; clone_size: .; d_call: TRBD1; cdr3_aa: CASSPGTGGWETQYF; cdr3_nt: TGTGCCAGCAGTCCCGGGACAGGGGGCTGGGAGACCCAGTACTTC
v_call: TRBV28; j_call: TRBJ2-7; clone_size: medium-sized; d_call: .; cdr3_aa: CASSFPEPPVF; cdr3_nt: TGTGCCAGCAGTTTCCCCGAACCCCCGGTCTTC
v_call: TRBV29-1; j_call: TRBJ2-1; clone_size: many; d_call: .; cdr3_aa: CSVPGEYNEQFF; cdr3_nt: TGCAGCGTTCCAGGGGAGTACAATGAGCAGTTCTTC
v_call: TRBV30; j_call: TRBJ2-3; clone_size: many; d_call: .; cdr3_aa: CAWSQGNGPDTQYF; cdr3_nt: TGTGCCTGGTCCCAAGGAAATGGGCCAGATACGCAGTATTTT
v_call: TRBV29-1; j_call: TRBJ1-1; clone_size: medium-sized; d_call: .; cdr3_aa: CSVELNRNTEAFF; cdr3_nt: TGCAGCGTTGAATTGAACAGGAACACTGAAGCTTTCTTT
v_call: TRBV12-3/TRBV12-4; j_call: TRBJ2-3; clone_size: many; d_call: .; cdr3_aa: CASSTGPDSTQYF; cdr3_nt: TGTGCCAGCAGCACAGGCCCCGACTCGACGCAGTATTTT
v_call: TRBV6-2/TRBV6-3; j_call: TRBJ2-7; clone_size: many; d_call: TRBD1; cdr3_aa: CASSRRRGQGDRYEQYF; cdr3_nt: TGTGCCAGCAGCCGCCGTAGGGGACAGGGGGACCGGTACGAGCAGTACTTC
v_call: TRBV5-1; j_call: TRBJ1-1; clone_size: many; d_call: TRBD1; cdr3_aa: CASRPGTGGGNTEAFF; cdr3_nt: TGCGCCAGCAGACCCGGGACAGGGGGAGGGAACACTGAAGCTTTCTTT
v_call: TRBV7-2; j_call: TRBJ2-3; clone_size: many; d_call: .; cdr3_aa: CASSHLEGSLTDTQYF; cdr3_nt: TGTGCCAGCAGCCACCTGGAGGGGAGCCTCACAGATACGCAGTATTTT
v_call: TRBV29-1; j_call: TRBJ2-7; clone_size: many; d_call: TRBD1; cdr3_aa: CSVVWDRGGYEQYF; cdr3_nt: TGCAGCGTGGTATGGGACAGGGGTGGCTACGAGCAGTACTTC
v_call: TRBV29-1; j_call: TRBJ1-3; clone_size: many; d_call: .; cdr3_aa: CSVGYSGNTIYF; cdr3_nt: TGCAGCGTTGGCTACTCTGGAAACACCATATATTTT
v_call: TRBV7-8; j_call: TRBJ2-2; clone_size: .; d_call: .; cdr3_aa: CASSLLQSNTGELFF; cdr3_nt: TGTGCCAGCAGCTTACTACAGTCGAACACCGGGGAGCTGTTTTTT
v_call: TRBV4-2; j_call: TRBJ1-3; clone_size: many; d_call: .; cdr3_aa: CASSQVNPGAGPLYF; cdr3_nt: TGTGCCAGCAGCCAAGTTAATCCAGGGGCAGGACCCTTATATTTT
v_call: TRBV7-2; j_call: TRBJ1-2; clone_size: many; d_call: TRBD1; cdr3_aa: CASSQGTDLYGYTF; cdr3_nt: TGTGCCAGCAGCCAGGGGACAGACCTCTATGGCTACACCTTC
v_call: TRBV12-3/TRBV12-4; j_call: TRBJ1-2; clone_size: many; d_call: .; cdr3_aa: CASSLRVGATHYGYTF; cdr3_nt: TGTGCCAGCAGTTTACGGGTAGGGGCCACACACTATGGCTACACCTTC
v_call: TRBV30; j_call: TRBJ1-4; clone_size: many; d_call: .; cdr3_aa: CAWLLPGHSVGEKLFF; cdr3_nt: TGTGCCTGGTTACTGCCGGGACACTCGGTCGGGGAAAAACTGTTTTTT
v_call: TRBV13; j_call: TRBJ2-3; clone_size: many; d_call: .; cdr3_aa: CASSLSGANTQYF; cdr3_nt: TGTGCCAGCAGCTTATCAGGGGCGAATACGCAGTATTTT
v_call: TRBV29-1; j_call: TRBJ2-5; clone_size: many; d_call: .; cdr3_aa: CSVSQGGEETQYF; cdr3_nt: TGCAGCGTTTCCCAGGGGGGAGAAGAGACCCAGTACTTC
v_call: TRBV12-3/TRBV12-4; j_call: TRBJ1-1; clone_size: medium-sized; d_call: TRBD1; cdr3_aa: CASIRQGGVNTEAFF; cdr3_nt: TGTGCCAGCATTAGACAGGGAGGAGTGAACACTGAAGCTTTCTTT
v_call: TRBV7-8; j_call: TRBJ2-5; clone_size: few; d_call: .; cdr3_aa: CASSAGAAGYQETQYF; cdr3_nt: TGTGCCAGCAGCGCCGGAGCGGCCGGGTACCAAGAGACCCAGTACTTC
v_call: TRBV19; j_call: TRBJ1-5; clone_size: many; d_call: TRBD1; cdr3_aa: CASSLGQGNQPQHF; cdr3_nt: TGTGCCAGTAGTCTCGGACAGGGCAATCAGCCCCAGCATTTT
v_call: TRBV5-1; j_call: TRBJ2-2; clone_size: many; d_call: TRBD1; cdr3_aa: CASSQFGQGAVTGELFF; cdr3_nt: TGCGCCAGCAGCCAGTTCGGACAGGGGGCCGTCACCGGGGAGCTGTTTTTT
v_call: TRBV4-3; j_call: TRBJ1-4; clone_size: medium-sized; d_call: .; cdr3_aa: CASSHGQRLAVANEKLFF; cdr3_nt: TGCGCCAGCAGCCACGGACAGCGTCTAGCTGTAGCTAATGAAAAACTGTTTTTT
v_call: TRBV29-1; j_call: TRBJ2-5; clone_size: .; d_call: .; cdr3_aa: CSAENGETQYF; cdr3_nt: TGCAGTGCAGAAAATGGAGAGACCCAGTACTTC
v_call: TRBV6-5; j_call: TRBJ1-1; clone_size: many; d_call: .; cdr3_aa: CASSYLGGTGGSEAFF; cdr3_nt: TGTGCCAGCAGTTATTTGGGGGGGACGGGGGGATCTGAAGCTTTCTTT
v_call: TRBV5-4; j_call: TRBJ2-4; clone_size: medium-sized; d_call: TRBD1; cdr3_aa: CASSSDRGRYIQYF; cdr3_nt: TGTGCCAGCAGCTCGGACAGGGGGAGGTACATTCAGTACTTC
v_call: TRBV5-4; j_call: TRBJ2-7; clone_size: many; d_call: TRBD2; cdr3_aa: CASSPNSGTNEQYF; cdr3_nt: TGTGCCAGCAGCCCTAATTCCGGGACTAACGAGCAGTACTTC
v_call: TRBV15; j_call: TRBJ1-5; clone_size: medium-sized; d_call: .; cdr3_aa: CATSREGWAQPQHF; cdr3_nt: TGTGCCACCAGCAGAGAAGGATGGGCTCAGCCCCAGCATTTT
v_call: TRBV28; j_call: TRBJ1-4; clone_size: many; d_call: TRBD1; cdr3_aa: CASSNYRGWGEEKLFF; cdr3_nt: TGTGCCAGCAGTAACTACAGGGGATGGGGGGAGGAAAAACTGTTTTTT
v_call: TRBV5-1; j_call: TRBJ1-1; clone_size: many; d_call: TRBD1; cdr3_aa: CASSPGQGALNTEAFF; cdr3_nt: TGCGCCAGCAGCCCGGGACAGGGGGCCTTAAACACTGAAGCTTTCTTT
v_call: TRBV5-4; j_call: TRBJ2-2; clone_size: many; d_call: .; cdr3_aa: CASSLATKNTGELFF; cdr3_nt: TGTGCCAGCAGCTTGGCGACAAAGAACACCGGGGAGCTGTTTTTT
v_call: TRBV4-3; j_call: TRBJ2-2; clone_size: many; d_call: TRBD2; cdr3_aa: CASSQEPPSGGGGELFF; cdr3_nt: TGCGCCAGCAGCCAAGAGCCCCCTAGCGGGGGCGGCGGGGAGCTGTTTTTT
v_call: TRBV19; j_call: TRBJ2-2; clone_size: many; d_call: .; cdr3_aa: CASSITEPNTGELFF; cdr3_nt: TGTGCCAGTAGTATAACAGAACCGAACACCGGGGAGCTGTTTTTT
v_call: TRBV19; j_call: TRBJ2-3; clone_size: many; d_call: TRBD2; cdr3_aa: CASSLGGGGVSDTQYF; cdr3_nt: TGTGCCAGTAGTTTAGGTGGCGGGGGGGTCTCAGATACGCAGTATTTT
v_call: TRBV4-2; j_call: TRBJ1-4; clone_size: medium-sized; d_call: .; cdr3_aa: CASSRSRGTEKLFF; cdr3_nt: TGTGCCAGCAGCCGATCCCGGGGAACAGAAAAACTGTTTTTT
v_call: TRBV4-1; j_call: TRBJ2-2; clone_size: many; d_call: TRBD1; cdr3_aa: CASSRDRATGELFF; cdr3_nt: TGCGCCAGCAGCCGGGACAGGGCCACCGGGGAGCTGTTTTTT
v_call: TRBV11-2; j_call: TRBJ1-2; clone_size: many; d_call: TRBD1; cdr3_aa: CASSLDGTDYGYTF; cdr3_nt: TGTGCCAGCAGCTTAGACGGGACAGACTATGGCTACACCTTC
v_call: TRBV5-4; j_call: TRBJ1-4; clone_size: medium-sized; d_call: .; cdr3_aa: CASSAGPGVGEKLFF; cdr3_nt: TGTGCCAGCAGCGCGGGTCCGGGGGTTGGTGAAAAACTGTTTTTT
v_call: TRBV28; j_call: TRBJ1-2; clone_size: many; d_call: TRBD1; cdr3_aa: CAGRQGGNYGYTF; cdr3_nt: TGTGCCGGGCGACAGGGGGGTAACTATGGCTACACCTTC
v_call: TRBV6-2/TRBV6-3; j_call: TRBJ1-5; clone_size: medium-sized; d_call: TRBD1; cdr3_aa: CASSYIGTGGAQPQHF; cdr3_nt: TGTGCCAGCAGTTATATTGGGACAGGTGGGGCTCAGCCCCAGCATTTT
v_call: TRBV13; j_call: TRBJ2-1; clone_size: many; d_call: TRBD2; cdr3_aa: CASNRLAGGVYNEQFF; cdr3_nt: TGTGCCAGCAACAGACTAGCGGGGGGGGTATACAATGAGCAGTTCTTC
v_call: TRBV9; j_call: TRBJ2-7; clone_size: many; d_call: .; cdr3_aa: CASSVEPSPLRKQYF; cdr3_nt: TGTGCCAGCAGCGTAGAACCGAGTCCCCTACGCAAGCAGTACTTC
v_call: TRBV29-1; j_call: TRBJ1-3; clone_size: medium-sized; d_call: TRBD1; cdr3_aa: CSGGQGFGNTIYF; cdr3_nt: TGCAGCGGGGGACAGGGGTTTGGAAACACCATATATTTT
v_call: TRBV5-6; j_call: TRBJ2-2; clone_size: many; d_call: TRBD2; cdr3_aa: CASSLVPGLAGLGELFF; cdr3_nt: TGTGCCAGCAGCTTGGTGCCGGGACTAGCGGGGCTCGGGGAGCTGTTTTTT
v_call: TRBV7-2; j_call: TRBJ2-7; clone_size: many; d_call: .; cdr3_aa: CASSLSSYEQYF; cdr3_nt: TGTGCCAGCAGCCTCTCCTCCTACGAGCAGTACTTC
v_call: TRBV11-2; j_call: TRBJ2-5; clone_size: .; d_call: TRBD2; cdr3_aa: CASSPPGLAGARPYF; cdr3_nt: TGTGCCAGCAGCCCCCCGGGACTAGCGGGGGCCAGGCCATACTTC
v_call: TRBV7-8; j_call: TRBJ1-5; clone_size: many; d_call: .; cdr3_aa: CASSLIQGNQPQHF; cdr3_nt: TGTGCCAGCAGCTTAATCCAGGGGAATCAGCCCCAGCATTTT
v_call: TRBV9; j_call: TRBJ2-3; clone_size: .; d_call: .; cdr3_aa: CASSTRRGSTDTQYF; cdr3_nt: TGTGCCAGCAGCACCCGACGGGGTAGCACAGATACGCAGTATTTT
v_call: TRBV5-1; j_call: TRBJ2-2; clone_size: many; d_call: .; cdr3_aa: CASSPGYTGELFF; cdr3_nt: TGCGCCAGCAGCCCAGGGTACACCGGGGAGCTGTTTTTT
v_call: TRBV19; j_call: TRBJ2-2; clone_size: medium-sized; d_call: .; cdr3_aa: CASSIRQGTGELFF; cdr3_nt: TGTGCCAGTAGTATCCGGCAGGGCACCGGGGAGCTGTTTTTT
v_call: TRBV28; j_call: TRBJ1-1; clone_size: many; d_call: .; cdr3_aa: CASESLEAFF; cdr3_nt: TGTGCCAGCGAGAGCCTTGAAGCTTTCTTT